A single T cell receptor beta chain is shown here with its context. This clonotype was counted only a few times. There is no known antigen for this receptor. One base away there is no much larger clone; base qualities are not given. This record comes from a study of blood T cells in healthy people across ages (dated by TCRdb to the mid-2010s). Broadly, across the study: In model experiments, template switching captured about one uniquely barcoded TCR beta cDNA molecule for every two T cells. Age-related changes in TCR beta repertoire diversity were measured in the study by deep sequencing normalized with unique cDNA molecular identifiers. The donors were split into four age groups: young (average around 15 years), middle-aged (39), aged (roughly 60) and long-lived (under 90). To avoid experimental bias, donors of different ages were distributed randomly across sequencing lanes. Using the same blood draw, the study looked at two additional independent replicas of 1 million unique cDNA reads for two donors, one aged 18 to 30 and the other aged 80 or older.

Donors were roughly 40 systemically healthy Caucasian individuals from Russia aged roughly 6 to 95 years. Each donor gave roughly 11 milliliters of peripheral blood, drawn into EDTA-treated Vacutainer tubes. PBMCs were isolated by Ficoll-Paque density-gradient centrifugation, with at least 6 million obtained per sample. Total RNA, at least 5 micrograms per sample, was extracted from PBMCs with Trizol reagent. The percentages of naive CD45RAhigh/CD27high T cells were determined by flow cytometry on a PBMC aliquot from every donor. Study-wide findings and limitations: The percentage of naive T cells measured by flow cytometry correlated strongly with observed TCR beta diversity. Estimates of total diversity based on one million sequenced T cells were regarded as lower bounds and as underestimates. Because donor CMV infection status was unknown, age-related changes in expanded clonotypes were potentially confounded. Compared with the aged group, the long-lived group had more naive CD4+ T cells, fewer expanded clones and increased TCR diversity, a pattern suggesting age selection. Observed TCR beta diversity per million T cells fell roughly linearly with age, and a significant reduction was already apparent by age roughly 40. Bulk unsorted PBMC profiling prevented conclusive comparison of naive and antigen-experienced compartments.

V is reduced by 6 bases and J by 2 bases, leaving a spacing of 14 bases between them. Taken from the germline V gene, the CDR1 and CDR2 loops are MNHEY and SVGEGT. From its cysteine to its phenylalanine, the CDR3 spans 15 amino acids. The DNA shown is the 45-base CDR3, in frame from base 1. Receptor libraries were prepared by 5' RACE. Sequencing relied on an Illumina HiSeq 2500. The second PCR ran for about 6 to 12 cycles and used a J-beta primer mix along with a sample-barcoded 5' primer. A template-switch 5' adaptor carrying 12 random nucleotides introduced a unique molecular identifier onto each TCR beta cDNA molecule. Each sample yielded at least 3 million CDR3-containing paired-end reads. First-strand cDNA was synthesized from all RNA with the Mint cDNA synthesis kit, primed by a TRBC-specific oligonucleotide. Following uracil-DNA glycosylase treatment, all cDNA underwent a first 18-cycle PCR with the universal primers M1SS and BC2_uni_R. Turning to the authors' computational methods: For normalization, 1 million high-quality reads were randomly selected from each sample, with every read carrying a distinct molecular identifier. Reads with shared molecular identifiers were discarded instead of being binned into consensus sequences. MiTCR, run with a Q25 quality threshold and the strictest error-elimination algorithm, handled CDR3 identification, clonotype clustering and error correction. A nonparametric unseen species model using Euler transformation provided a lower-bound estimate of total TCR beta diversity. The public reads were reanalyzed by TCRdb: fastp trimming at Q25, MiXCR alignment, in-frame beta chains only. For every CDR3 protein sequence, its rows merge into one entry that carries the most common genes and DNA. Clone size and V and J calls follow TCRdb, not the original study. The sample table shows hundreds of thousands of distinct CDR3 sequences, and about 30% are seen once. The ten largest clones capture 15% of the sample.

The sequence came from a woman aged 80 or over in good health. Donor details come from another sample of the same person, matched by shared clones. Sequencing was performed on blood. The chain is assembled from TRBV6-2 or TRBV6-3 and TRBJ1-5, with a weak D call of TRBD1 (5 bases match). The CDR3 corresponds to CASSGRGGGNQPQHF. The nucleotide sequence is TGTGCCAGCAGCGGCCGTGGGGGGGGCAATCAGCCCCAGCATTTT.